The next 19 T cell receptor beta chains were all read from a single sample in a study of T cells after posttransplantation cyclophosphamide (dated by TCRdb to the mid-2010s). Preparation of the library involved the immunoSEQ multiplex PCR assay. In its TCRdb copy, this immuneACCESS table keeps in-frame sequences only and misses some clones. Where compared with another copy, unresolved V genes explain less than half of these, and the others have no known cause. A total of approximately 3,800 clones appear in this sample, about 81% of them only once. Approximately 55% of the sample rests with the top ten. The control cohort was about 11 patients given myeloablative marrow transplants with methotrexate plus a calcineurin inhibitor, sampled 1 year after transplant. The sequences come from PBMCs, collected after allogeneic stem cell transplant with calcineurin inhibitor and methotrexate. The receptor set was obtained from a female patient in her fifties or sixties who received an allogeneic stem cell transplant from an unrelated donor, was CMV-positive, and had acute and chronic GVHD. After a transplant, the donor of the graft may account for some T cells.

The genes are TRBV30 and TRBJ2-2, with 7 bases identical to TRBD2. After removal of 5 bases from V and 0 bases from J, the junction contained 6 bases not matched to a gene. The CDR3 runs to 15 residues. CDR1 GTSNPN and CDR2 SVGIG come from the germline V gene (reference sequence). The CDR3 loop reads CAWAGTNSNTGELFF. The CDR3 region has the DNA TGTGCCTGGGCAGGGACTAACTCGAACACCGGGGAGCTGTTTTTT.

This chain joins TRBV7-2 and TRBJ1-3; 7 nucleotides align to TRBD1. Per germline, CDR1 SGHTA and CDR2 FQGNSA. CDR3 length: 15 residues. V dropped 2 bases and J dropped 0; count of bases not matched to a gene: 1. The CDR3 loop is CASSLRDSSGNTIYF. The DNA of the CDR3 is TGTGCCAGCAGCTTAAGGGACAGCTCTGGAAACACCATATATTTT. The whole variable domain, remainder taken from reference TRBV7-2 and TRBJ1-3, is GAGVSQSPSNKVTEKGKDVELRCDPISGHTALYWYRQSLGQGLEFLIYFQGNSAPDKSGLPSDRFSAERTGGSVSTLTIQRTQQEDSAVYLCASSLRDSSGNTIYFGEGSWLTVV.

This clone came up a few times. The CDR3 sequence: CASSPGTGGNGELFF. DNA of the CDR3: TGCGCCAGCAGCCCCGGGACAGGGGGCAACGGGGAGCTGTTTTTT. The chain couples TRBV5-1 to TRBJ2-2; 12 nucleotides line up with TRBD1. This CDR3 is 15 amino acids long. The V gene end was trimmed by 4 bases and the J gene end by 7 bases; junction bases not matched to a gene: 5. Per germline, CDR1 SGHRS and CDR2 YFSETQ.

The CDR3 here is CASSPGMRWEVTTDTQYF. Written as DNA, the CDR3 is TGTGCCAGCAGTCCTGGTATGCGGTGGGAGGTTACCACAGATACGCAGTATTTT. The chain carries TRBV28 and TRBJ2-3, with D possibly being TRBD2 (6 bases). The germline V gene encodes CDR1 MDHEN and CDR2 SYDVKM. Trimming cost V 5 bases and J 2 bases, with 23 bases left between them. The CDR3 is made up of 18 amino acids.

The V and J genes are TRBV5-6 and TRBJ2-5, with D possibly matching TRBD1 (7 bases). This CDR3 contains 15 residues. Germline CDR1 SGHDT, CDR2 YYEEEE. The V end lost 1 base, the J end lost 3 bases, and 13 bases lay between the germline ends. CDR3 DNA: TGTGCCAGCAGCTTGCTGCAGGGGGGAGAAGAGACCCAGTACTTC. It is translated as CASSLLQGGEETQYF.

The V gene is TRBV5-1, the J gene TRBJ2-3; 8 bases align to TRBD2. This CDR3 has 15 amino acids. Trimming at V came to 3 bases and at J to 2 bases, leaving 5 bases not matched to a gene. CDR1 is SGHRS, CDR2 YFSETQ, per germline. CDR3 sequence reads: CASSWGLDSTDTQYF. CDR3 bases: TGCGCCAGCAGCTGGGGACTAGATTCCACAGATACGCAGTATTTT.

This chain uses TRBV4-1 with TRBJ2-6; TRBD2 aligns across 11 bases. CDR1 MGHRA and CDR2 YSYEKL come from the germline V gene. Unmatched junction bases numbered 3, after V lost 2 bases and J lost 0 bases. The CDR3 consists of 18 residues. CDR3 region: CASSQTSGGISGANVLTF. The CDR3 bases are TGCGCCAGCAGCCAAACTAGCGGGGGAATCTCTGGGGCCAACGTCCTGACTTTC.

The rearrangement uses TRBV5-6 and TRBJ2-5, with 8 positions matching TRBD2. Germline-derived CDR1 and CDR2 are SGHDT and YYEEEE. CDR3 length: 15 residues. After removal of 7 bases from V and 2 bases from J, the junction contained 10 bases not matched to a gene. Written as DNA, the CDR3 is TGTGCCAGCCGCCCGGCTAGCGGGCCTCAAGAGACCCAGTACTTC. This encodes CASRPASGPQETQYF.

The chain is built from TRBV18 and TRBJ1-3; D gene uncertain. The CDR3 is 16 amino acids. From germline, CDR1 is KGHSH and CDR2 LQKENI. V dropped 0 bases and J dropped 0 bases, with 9 bases sitting between them. CDR3 sequence: CASSPPSRNSGNTIYF. Written as DNA, the CDR3 is TGTGCCAGCTCACCACCGAGCAGGAACTCTGGAAACACCATATATTTT.

V and J are TRBV7-2 and TRBJ2-7; TRBD2 matches 9 bases. J gave up 5 bases and V 1 base, and 6 bases lay outside the gene matches. The germline V gene has CDR1 SGHTA and CDR2 FQGNSA. CDR3 length: 15 residues. Here the CDR3 DNA reads TGTGCCAGCAGCTTAGGTAATAGCGGGGGTCACGAGCAGTACTTC. Protein product: CASSLGNSGGHEQYF.

The J gene is TRBJ2-7, the V gene TRBV7-9, with 7 bases identical to TRBD1. The CDR3 length is 13 residues. V shed 6 bases and J 4 bases; nucleotides not matched to a gene: 6. Germline lookup yields CDR1 SEHNR and CDR2 FQNEAQ (reference sequence). CDR3 sequence reads: CASSGQGVYEQYF. The CDR3 DNA follows: TGTGCCAGCAGTGGGCAGGGGGTGTACGAGCAGTACTTC.

The V and J genes are TRBV7-2 and TRBJ2-2, with D possibly TRBD1 on 5 matching bases. Per germline, CDR1 SGHTA and CDR2 FQGNSA. This CDR3 contains 16 residues. V was cut by 5 bases and J by 3 bases, with 16 bases left in between. CDR3 DNA sequence: TGTGCCAGCAGCCCGGACATTAGGGCTTACACCGGGGAGCTGTTTTTT. Its protein is CASSPDIRAYTGELFF.

V gene TRBV7-3 combines with J gene TRBJ2-3; D is uncertain. The CDR3 totals 15 residues. Trimming removed 7 bases from V and 0 bases from J, with 14 bases in between. Germline assignment: CDR1 SGHTA and CDR2 FQGTGA. CDR3 amino acids: CASTKGVSSTDTQYF. Written as DNA, the CDR3 is TGTGCCAGCACCAAAGGAGTTTCGAGCACAGATACGCAGTATTTT. The complete variable domain, with remaining parts taken from reference TRBV7-3 and TRBJ2-3, reads GAGVSQTPSNKVTEKGKYVELRCDPISGHTALYWYRQSLGQGPEFLIYFQGTGAADDSGLPNDRFFAVRPEGSVSTLKIQRTERGDSAVYLCASTKGVSSTDTQYFGPGTRLTVL.

This clone was counted between two and nine times. The V gene is TRBV11-2, the J gene TRBJ1-3, with 10 positions matching TRBD1. The CDR3 consists of 15 residues. Germline-derived CDR1 and CDR2 are SGHAT and FQNNGV. V trimming: 4 bases; J trimming: 5 bases; junction bases outside the gene matches: 5. Written as DNA, the CDR3 is TGTGCCAGCAGCTCCTTGACAGGGGGCAGAAACACCATATATTTT. Its translation: CASSSLTGGRNTIYF.

The CDR3 here is CASGGTDEKLFF. DNA of the CDR3: TGTGCCTCCGGCGGTACGGATGAAAAACTGTTTTTT. The chain is built from TRBV5-4 and TRBJ1-4; no clear D. CDR1 SGHNT and CDR2 YYREEE come from the germline V gene (reference sequence). The CDR3 is made up of 12 amino acids. Deletions cut 10 bases from V and 6 bases from J, with 13 bases between.

The rearrangement joins TRBV6-1 to TRBJ2-3; D may be TRBD2 (5 bases). Between the trimmed V and J ends, which lost 9 bases and 0 bases, there was a span of 16 bases. CDR1 and CDR2 (germline): MNHNS, SASEGT. This CDR3 region has 15 residues. CDR3 in DNA: TGTGCCAGTGAAAAGGAGGAAACTAGCACAGATACGCAGTATTTT. Residues: CASEKEETSTDTQYF.

This chain links TRBV11-2 with TRBJ2-5; the D gene is possibly TRBD2 (5 bases). With 3 bases removed from V and 4 bases from J, the gap between germline ends came to 15 bases. From germline, CDR1 is SGHAT and CDR2 FQNNGV. The CDR3 is 15 residues long. CDR3 bases: TGTGCCAGCAGCTTCTCCGGGGATAGGAGAGAGACCCAGTACTTC. It encodes CASSFSGDRRETQYF.

The rearrangement links TRBV27 to TRBJ2-2, with 7 bases that match TRBD1. Germline-derived CDR1 and CDR2 are MNHEY and SMNVEV (reference sequence). This CDR3 spans 17 amino acids. Losses at the gene ends were 4 bases for V and 10 bases for J; bases not matched to a gene: 18. The CDR3 sequence is CASSWFSSGGSFKELFF. The CDR3 DNA follows: TGTGCCAGCAGTTGGTTCTCCTCAGGGGGAAGCTTTAAGGAGCTGTTTTTT.

The chain joins TRBV7-9 to TRBJ1-5; no reliable D call. The CDR3 is 13 amino acids. CDR1 SEHNR and CDR2 FQNEAQ come from the germline V gene (reference sequence). The V gene lost 5 bases and the J gene lost 9 bases, with 14 bases spanning the gap. CDR3 in amino acids: CASSVDTAGPQHF. The CDR3 DNA follows: TGTGCCAGCAGCGTAGACACGGCGGGGCCCCAGCATTTT.